A single T cell receptor beta chain is shown here with its context. The antigen it recognizes is unknown. No much larger clone is present one base from it, and per-base qualities are unavailable. This entry belongs to a study of blood T cell repertoires in COVID-19 (dated by TCRdb to about 2020). Regarding the complete study: Samples from collaborators originated in the United States, Italy and Spain and spanned both the acute and convalescent phases of COVID-19. The material from the prospective study consisted of cDNA or gDNA derived from T cells, B-cell-depleted T cells, or PBMCs. Deeply sampled blood TCRbeta repertoires from subjects exposed to, actively infected with, or recovered from COVID-19 were included in the dataset. The repertoires were made available in a free public database intended to serve as a resource for research on the immune response to SARS-CoV-2. Samples came from the ongoing ImmuneRACE study (first 160 participants) plus 1,254 subjects from 6 global collaborators. Sample metadata almost always included a de-identified subject ID, COVID-19 status, age in years and sex. Where available, HLA class I and class II types were taken from metadata supplied by the sample provider and were not determined by assay-based typing.

The research as a whole found: The quantity of clinical and demographic metadata differed by source and by participant and was supplied without curation.

The immunoSEQ Assay, a bias-controlled multiplex PCR, was used to amplify TCRbeta CDR3 regions from genomic DNA. The authors' analysis ran thus. Nucleated cell counts per sample were estimated from amplification of reference gene primers within the assay. To quantify the absolute abundance of each unique TCRbeta CDR3 rearrangement, sequence reads were collapsed and filtered. For each sample, productive Simpson clonality was calculated as the square root of Simpson's diversity index over productive rearrangements. TCRdb's version of the immuneACCESS table is confined to in-frame rearrangements and falls short of the full clone set. An unresolved V gene accounts for under half of the shortfall where checked; the remainder is of unknown origin. The V and J calls and clone size were taken over from that table, and D and trimming were inferred from the DNA. The sample profile shows approximately 25,000 clones; around 86% of them were found once. The top ten clones comprise about 9% of the sample.

From the germline V gene (reference sequence), CDR1 is SGHNT and CDR2 is YYREEE. Inclusive of the bounding cysteine and phenylalanine, the CDR3 is 13 residues long. Of all the DNA, just the CDR3 is kept, 39 bases in frame from base 1. V is reduced by 4 bases and J by 7 bases, leaving a spacing of 15 bases between them. Collaborating institutions collected whole blood in K2EDTA tubes following their own protocols. For TCRbeta analysis, collaborators shipped samples in one of three forms: frozen whole blood, isolated PBMCs, or DNA extracted from either of those sample types. The TCR sequence derives from a human donor in a cohort sampled during active COVID-19. The chain employs TRBV5-4 and TRBJ2-7, with TRBD1 tentatively as D gene (6 bases match). Material: peripheral blood. In nucleotides, the sequence is TGTGCCAGCAGCGGCCGGGACATTGAAGAGCAGTACTTC. This codes for CASSGRDIEEQYF.